This T cell receptor (beta chain) was recorded in a study of blood T cell repertoires in COVID-19. Study-wide context: There were acute and convalescent COVID-19 samples, and they came from the United States, Italy and Spain. PBMCs, B-cell-depleted T cells, or T cells provided the cDNA or gDNA that made up the material.

How the authors handled the data: Reference gene primer amplification gave estimated nucleated cell counts. Some clones are missing from TCRdb's copy, which holds only in-frame ones; the method was immunoSEQ multiplex PCR. The V and J calls and the clone size are those of that table, but D and trimming were determined from the DNA. The sample shows 200,000 to 300,000 clones, roughly 80% of them seen only once. CDR3 length: 14 amino acids. Trimming at V came to 8 bases and at J to 6 bases, leaving 8 bases not matched to a gene. Germline loops: CDR1 LNHDA, CDR2 SQIVND (reference sequence). The sequenced sample consisted of peripheral blood. This clonotype was obtained from a man in his 60s with acute or convalescent COVID-19. J is TRBJ2-2 and V is TRBV19; 8 bases match TRBD2. Written as DNA, the CDR3 is TGTGCCAGTCGTTTAGCGGGGTATTCCGGGGAGCTGTTTTTT. Translation gives CASRLAGYSGELFF.